One and the same sample provided the 8 T cell receptor beta chains below, sequenced in a study of neoadjuvant nivolumab and ipilimumab in lung cancer. The table came from immunoSEQ multiplex PCR; TCRdb's copy has only in-frame clones and leaves some out. The table includes about 10,000 clones, about 81% detected once. Here the sequenced sample was peripheral blood, taken before neoadjuvant nivolumab, alone or with ipilimumab. Receptor source: an adult with non-small cell lung cancer.

As regards this clone: The junction departs from the called germline gene at one end, perhaps through a read error. The V and J genes are TRBV5-1 and TRBJ1-1; 8 positions match TRBD1. The CDR3 runs to 14 residues. Germline V gene data show CDR1 as SGHRS and CDR2 as YFSETQ. DNA of the CDR3: TGCACCAGCAGCACCGGACAGGGAAACACTGAAGCTTTCTTT. This gives the protein CTSSTGQGNTEAFF.

The chain couples TRBV28 to TRBJ1-3, with unresolved D. The length of the CDR3 is 14 residues. Trimming took off 4 bases at V and 0 bases at J, with 7 bases between the two ends. The germline V gene encodes CDR1 MDHEN and CDR2 SYDVKM. CDR3 coding DNA: TGTGCCAGCAGTTCAGGAAGCTCTGGAAACACCATATATTTT. It is translated as CASSSGSSGNTIYF.

This clone was picked up a small number of times. The chain uses TRBV10-3 and TRBJ2-5, with 10 bases identical to TRBD2. Germline trimming cut 8 bases from V and 3 bases from J; bases unmatched to any gene: 3. CDR1 and CDR2 from the germline V gene are ENHRY and SYGVKD. CDR3 length equals 13 residues. The DNA for the CDR3 is TGTGCCATCTCAGCGGGAGGGAAAGAGACCCAGTACTTC. As protein: CAISAGGKETQYF.

The CDR3 nucleotides are TGTGCCAGCAGCCAAAATTCGGACACTGAAGCTTTCTTT. Translating it yields CASSQNSDTEAFF. The V and J genes are TRBV16 and TRBJ1-1; D is uncertain. V lost 2 bases and J 3 bases, leaving 7 bases between the germline ends. The CDR3 is 13 residues long. CDR1 is KGHSY, CDR2 FQNENV, per germline.

This clone has just a few counts. The rearrangement joins TRBV4-1 to TRBJ2-7; D is unresolved. CDR3 length: 13 amino acids. Trimming stripped 6 bases from V and 7 bases from J, with 16 bases between. Germline V CDR1 and CDR2: MGHRA, YSYEKL. DNA for the CDR3: TGCGCCAGCAGTCCTAACGGGCCCAGTGAGCAGTACTTC. Translating it yields CASSPNGPSEQYF.

CDR3 nucleotides: TGCGCCAGCAGCCCCCTAGTTATGAACACTGAAGCTTTCTTT. Protein: CASSPLVMNTEAFF. The genes are TRBV5-1 and TRBJ1-1, with D unresolved. This CDR3 comprises 14 residues. The V and J ends lost 4 bases and 0 bases respectively, with 10 bases between them. Germline CDR1 and CDR2: SGHRS and YFSETQ.

The chain combines TRBV28 with TRBJ2-5; 9 nucleotides line up with TRBD2. The CDR3 runs to 15 residues. V shed 3 bases, J shed 1 base, and the junction held 3 bases outside the gene matches. CDR1 MDHEN and CDR2 SYDVKM come from the germline V gene. For the CDR3, the DNA is TGTGCCAGCAGTTTCCATAGCGGGGGCCAAGAGACCCAGTACTTC. It specifies CASSFHSGGQETQYF.

This clone was recorded a few times. The rearrangement joins TRBV7-2 to TRBJ2-7, with D perhaps TRBD2 (6 bases). The CDR3 consists of 14 residues. Trimming took off 0 bases at V and 2 bases at J, with 8 bases between the two ends. CDR1 is SGHTA, CDR2 FQGNSA, per germline. The CDR3 spells CASSLAPGAYEQYF. The CDR3 nucleotides read TGTGCCAGCAGCTTAGCGCCGGGGGCCTACGAGCAGTACTTC. The variable domain in full, with the rest retrieved from reference TRBV7-2 and TRBJ2-7, is GAGVSQSPSNKVTEKGKDVELRCDPISGHTALYWYRQSLGQGLEFLIYFQGNSAPDKSGLPSDRFSAERTGGSVSTLTIQRTQQEDSAVYLCASSLAPGAYEQYFGPGTRLTVT.